This T cell receptor beta chain was identified during a study of shared clonotypes between healthy human individuals. Regarding the study as a whole: Compared with memory subsets, naive subsets generally had larger estimated richness.

CD45RO-negative, CCR7-selected cells formed the naive CD8 fraction, which excluded terminally differentiated effector memory CD45RA+ cells. Germline V gene sequence: CDR1 MDHEN, CDR2 SYDVKM. V shed 5 bases, J shed 6 bases, and the junction held 15 bases outside the gene matches. The CDR3 contains 16 residues. TCRdb's copy holds only in-frame clones and misses some; the assay was immunoSEQ multiplex PCR. Here the sample spans about 680,000 clones, around 90% being singletons. Turning to this clone: Its antigen remains unidentified.

The genes are TRBV28 and TRBJ2-7; 8 nucleotides agree with TRBD2. Sequenced material: naive CD8+ T cells sorted from blood. This receptor was taken from a man aged 25 to 40 in good health. The CDR3 loop reads CASSLLGGSGTSEQYF. CDR3 coding DNA: TGTGCCAGCAGTCTTTTAGGGGGTAGCGGGACGTCCGAGCAGTACTTC.